This TCR beta chain was identified during a study of blood T cells in healthy people across ages. About this clonotype itself: Its antigen is as yet unknown.

Sample-barcoded 5' priming and a J-beta primer mix drove a second PCR of roughly 6 to 12 cycles. TCRdb ran MiXCR on the 5' RACE reads and lists one entry per CDR3 protein. The sample has 550,000 to 700,000 distinct CDR3 sequences, approximately 27% seen once; the top ten hold about 18%. Germline CDR1 reads SNHLY; CDR2 reads FYNNEI. The CDR3 consists of 11 residues. V lost 1 base and J lost 11, with 5 bases in between. Study findings and constraints: Aged donors had fewer naive CD4+ cells and lower diversity than long-lived donors. A roughly linear age-dependent decrease characterized TCR beta diversity per million T cells.

Sequences were obtained from blood. This chain links TRBV2 with TRBJ1-4; no clear D gene. The sequence derives from a woman in her seventies in good health. This CDR3 reads CASSEERKLFF. CDR3 sequence (DNA): TGTGCCAGCAGTGAAGAGAGGAAACTGTTTTTT.